Below are 9 T cell receptor beta chains sequenced from a single sample in a study of beta chain features in type 1 diabetes. Investigators reverse transcribed all isolated RNA, so they sequenced expressed TCRB transcripts. Generated by immunoSEQ multiplex PCR, the TCRdb table keeps only in-frame clones and is missing some. The sample has 900,000 or so clones, under 20% seen once. The sequencing input was naive CD4+ T cells from blood. The receptors stem from a young woman in good health.

This clone was observed a handful of times. The gene calls are TRBV28 and TRBJ1-2; no firm D call. V lost 3 bases to trimming and J lost 6 bases, with 2 bases between them. Germline V gene data show CDR1 as MDHEN and CDR2 as SYDVKM. The CDR3 covers 10 residues. CDR3 sequence reads: CASSFNGYTF. In nucleotides, the CDR3 is TGTGCCAGCAGTTTCAATGGCTACACCTTC.

The chain carries TRBV5-8 and TRBJ1-3; no definite D call. CDR3 size: 14 residues. V was clipped by 5 bases and J by 0 bases, with 9 bases between them. Germline CDR1 reads SGHTS; CDR2 reads YDEGEE. CDR3 sequence (DNA): TGTGCCAGCAGGGAACAGCTCTCTGGAAACACCATATATTTT. Translating it yields CASREQLSGNTIYF.

The gene calls are TRBV7-2 and TRBJ2-3; the match to TRBD2 covers 7 bases. The trim removed 0 bases at V and 3 bases at J, leaving 0 bases unmatched. Germline V gene data show CDR1 as SGHTA and CDR2 as FQGNSA. The CDR3 has 14 residues. The CDR3 region is CASSLARGTDTQYF. CDR3 coding DNA: TGTGCCAGCAGCTTAGCGCGGGGGACAGATACGCAGTATTTT.

This clone was counted a few times. In DNA form, the CDR3 reads TGTGCCAGCAGCTTTCGACTAGAGACTAGCACAGATACGCAGTATTTT. Translated: CASSFRLETSTDTQYF. The chain carries TRBV11-1 and TRBJ2-3, with D possibly TRBD2 on 6 matching bases. From germline, CDR1 is SGHAT and CDR2 FQDESV (reference sequence). This CDR3 has 16 residues. V was trimmed by 3 bases and J by 0 bases, leaving 13 bases between them. Full variable domain (rest looked up from reference TRBV11-1 and TRBJ2-3): EAEVAQSPRYKITEKSQAVAFWCDPISGHATLYWYRQILGQGPELLVQFQDESVVDDSQLPKDRFSAERLKGVDSTLKIQPAELGDSAMYLCASSFRLETSTDTQYFGPGTRLTVL.

This clone was recorded a few times. V usage is TRBV5-1 and J usage is TRBJ2-6; D is uncertain. V was shortened by 0 bases and J by 1 base, with 5 bases between the two germline ends. CDR3 length: 15 residues. The germline CDR1 and CDR2 sequences are SGHRS and YFSETQ. The CDR3 nucleotides are TGCGCCAGCAGCTTGGAGGAGTCTGGGGCCAACGTCCTGACTTTC. This translates into CASSLEESGANVLTF.

Comment on this clone: The junction and the germline gene differ at one end; a read error may be behind it. The chain recombines TRBV5-4 with TRBJ1-4; unclear D gene. Germline CDR1 is SGHNT and CDR2 is YYREEE (reference sequence). CDR3 length: 13 amino acids. DNA of the CDR3: TGTGCCAGCAGCCTTGCTACTTATGACAAACTGTTTTTT. Its protein product is CASSLATYDKLFF.

The J gene is TRBJ2-3, the V gene TRBV7-2; D may correspond to TRBD1 or TRBD2 (5 bases each). CDR1 and CDR2 (germline): SGHTA, FQGNSA. Trimming removed 3 bases at V and 8 bases at J, with 6 bases between. CDR3 length equals 11 residues. The CDR3 nucleotides read TGTGCCAGCAGCTTTGGGGGTACGCAGTATTTT. As protein: CASSFGGTQYF.

The chain uses TRBV5-6 and TRBJ2-1, with TRBD2 matching over 11 bases. J was trimmed by 12 bases and V by 4 bases; bases with no gene match: 18. The V gene's germline CDR1 is SGHDT and CDR2 YYEEEE. The length of the CDR3 is 17 residues. The CDR3 region is CASSIPRGTSGSLGQFF. CDR3 coding DNA: TGTGCCAGCAGCATCCCCCGCGGGACTAGCGGCTCCTTGGGGCAGTTCTTC.

This sequence joins TRBV5-1 and TRBJ1-2; D is undetermined. The germline V gene has CDR1 SGHRS and CDR2 YFSETQ. The CDR3 has 12 residues. The V and J ends lost 0 bases and 7 bases respectively, with 7 bases between them. In nucleotides, the CDR3 is TGCGCCAGCAGCTTGGGGGAGGGTGGCTACACCTTC. It is translated as CASSLGEGGYTF.